Listed here is a single T cell receptor beta chain. TCRdb keeps only in-frame clones here, not all; method: immunoSEQ multiplex PCR. Among a few hundred thousand clones listed, approximately 88% were seen once. The germline CDR1 and CDR2 sequences are LGHDT and YNNKEL (reference sequence). The CDR3 spans 16 residues. With V trimmed by 3 bases and J by 5 bases, 12 bases remained unmatched. This sample stems from a study of blood T cell repertoires in COVID-19. The receptor was isolated from a woman in her 30s with COVID-19, enrolled during active disease. The specimen sequenced was peripheral blood. The V and J genes are TRBV3-1 (or the pseudogene TRBV3-2) and TRBJ2-5; 7 bases match TRBD1. The CDR3 reads CASSHQDRWPGETQYF. Here the CDR3 DNA reads TGTGCCAGCAGCCACCAGGACAGGTGGCCGGGCGAGACCCAGTACTTC.